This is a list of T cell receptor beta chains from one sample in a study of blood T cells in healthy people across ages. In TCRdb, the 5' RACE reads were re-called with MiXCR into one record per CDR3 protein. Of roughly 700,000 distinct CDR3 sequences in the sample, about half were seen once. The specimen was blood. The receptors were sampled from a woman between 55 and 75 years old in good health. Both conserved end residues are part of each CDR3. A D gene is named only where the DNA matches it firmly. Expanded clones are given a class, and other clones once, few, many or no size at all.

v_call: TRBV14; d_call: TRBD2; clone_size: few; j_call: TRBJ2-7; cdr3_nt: TGTGCCAGCAGCCCTGGGACTAGCGGGAGTATGTCCTACGAGCAGTACTTC; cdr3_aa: CASSPGTSGSMSYEQYF
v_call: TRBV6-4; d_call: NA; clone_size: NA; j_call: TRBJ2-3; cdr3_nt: TGTGCCAGCAGTTTCACAGAGACAGGTACGCAGTATTTT; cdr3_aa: CASSFTETGTQYF
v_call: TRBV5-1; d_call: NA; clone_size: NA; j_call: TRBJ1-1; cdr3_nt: TGCGCCAGCAGCTCCCAGGGAAAGGGGACTGAAGCTTTCTTT; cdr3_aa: CASSSQGKGTEAFF
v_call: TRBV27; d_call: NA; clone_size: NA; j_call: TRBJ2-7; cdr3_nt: TGTGCCAGCGGTGTGAGACCCTCCTACAATGAGCAGTACTTC; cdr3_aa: CASGVRPSYNEQYF
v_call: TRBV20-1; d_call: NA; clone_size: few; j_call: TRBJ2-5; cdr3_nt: TGCAGTGCCACTCACGGTTCAAGGAACCAAGAGACCCAGTACTTC; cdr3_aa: CSATHGSRNQETQYF
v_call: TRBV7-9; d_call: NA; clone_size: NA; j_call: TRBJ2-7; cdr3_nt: TGTGCCAGCAGCCTGGACGGGACCTGGACTCGCGAGCAGTACTTC; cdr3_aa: CASSLDGTWTREQYF
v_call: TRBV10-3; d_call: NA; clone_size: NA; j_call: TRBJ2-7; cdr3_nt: TGTGCCATCAGTTCCGGGATAGGGGGGTCCTACGAGCAGTACTTC; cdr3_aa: CAISSGIGGSYEQYF
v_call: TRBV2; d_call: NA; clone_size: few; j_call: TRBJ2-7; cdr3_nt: TGTGCCAGCAGGGCGCTACTCAAAGGAAGGGGTCCCGAGCAGTACTTC; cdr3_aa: CASRALLKGRGPEQYF
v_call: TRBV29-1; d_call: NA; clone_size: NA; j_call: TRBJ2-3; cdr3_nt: TGCAGCGTTCTGAGGGTAGACACAGATACGCAGTATTTT; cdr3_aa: CSVLRVDTDTQYF
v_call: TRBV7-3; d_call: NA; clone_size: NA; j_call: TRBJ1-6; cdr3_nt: TGTGCCAGCAGCTTAGGGGGACCCCGGGATTCACCCCTCCACTTT; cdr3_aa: CASSLGGPRDSPLHF
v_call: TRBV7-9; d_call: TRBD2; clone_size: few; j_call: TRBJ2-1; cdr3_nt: TGTGCCAGCAGCTCGCCGGGACTAGCGGGCTACAATGAGCAGTTCTTC; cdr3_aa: CASSSPGLAGYNEQFF
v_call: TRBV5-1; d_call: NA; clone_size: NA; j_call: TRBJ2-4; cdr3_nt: TGCGCCAGCAGCGTGGGACAGCGGGACATTCAGTACTTC; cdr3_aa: CASSVGQRDIQYF
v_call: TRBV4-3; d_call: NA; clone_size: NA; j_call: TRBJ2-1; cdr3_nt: TGCGCCAGCAGCCAAGCACTAGACAATGAGCAGTTCTTC; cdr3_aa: CASSQALDNEQFF
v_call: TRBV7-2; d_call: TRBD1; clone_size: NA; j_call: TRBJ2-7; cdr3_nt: TGTGCCAGCAGCTTGGCAGGGACAGCACCCTACGAGCAGTACTTC; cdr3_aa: CASSLAGTAPYEQYF
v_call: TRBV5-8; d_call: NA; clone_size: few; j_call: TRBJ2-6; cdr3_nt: TGTGCCAGCACCCGTAGGAGTGCCGGGGCCAACGTCCTGACTTTC; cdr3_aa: CASTRRSAGANVLTF
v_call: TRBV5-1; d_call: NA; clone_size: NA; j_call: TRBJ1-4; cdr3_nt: TGCGCCAGCAGCTTGGGGGGGGATAATGAAAAACTGTTTTTT; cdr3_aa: CASSLGGDNEKLFF
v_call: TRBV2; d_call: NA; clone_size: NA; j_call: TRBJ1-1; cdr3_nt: TGTGCCAGCAGTTTTTCCGGGAATCGGGGGAACACTGAAGCTTTCTTT; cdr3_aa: CASSFSGNRGNTEAFF
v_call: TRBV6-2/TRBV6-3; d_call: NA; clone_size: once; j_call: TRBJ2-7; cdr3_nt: TGTGCCAGCAGTTACCGGGGACGGAACTACGAGCAGTACTTC; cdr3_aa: CASSYRGRNYEQYF
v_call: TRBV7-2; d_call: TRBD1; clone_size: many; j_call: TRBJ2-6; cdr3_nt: TGTGCCAGCAGCACAACAGGGGGCACTGGGGCCAACGTCCTGACTTTC; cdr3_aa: CASSTTGGTGANVLTF
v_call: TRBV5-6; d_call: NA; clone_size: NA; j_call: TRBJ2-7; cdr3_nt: TGTGCCAGCAGCATCGGGACCAAGTACAATGAGCAGTACTTC; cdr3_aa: CASSIGTKYNEQYF
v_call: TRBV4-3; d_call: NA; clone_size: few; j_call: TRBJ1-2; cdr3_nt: TGCGCCAGCAGCCAAGAAACCGGGCTTGGCTACACCTTC; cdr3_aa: CASSQETGLGYTF
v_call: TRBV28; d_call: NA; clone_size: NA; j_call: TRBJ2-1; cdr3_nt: TGTGCCAGTTACTTGTCCGGTAGTTCCTACAATGAGCAGTTCTTC; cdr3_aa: CASYLSGSSYNEQFF
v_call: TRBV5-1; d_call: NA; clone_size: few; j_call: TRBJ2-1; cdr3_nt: TGCGCCAGCAGCTTGTGGGGGGACCGGAACAATGAGCAGTTCTTC; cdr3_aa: CASSLWGDRNNEQFF
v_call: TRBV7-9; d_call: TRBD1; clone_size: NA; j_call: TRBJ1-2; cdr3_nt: TGTGCCAGCAGCCCCAGGGACAGGGTCGTCTATGGCTACACCTTC; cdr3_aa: CASSPRDRVVYGYTF
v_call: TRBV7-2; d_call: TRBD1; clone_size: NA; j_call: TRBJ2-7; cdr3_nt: TGTGCCAGCAGCTACGGGGACAGGGTAAGCGAGCAGTACTTC; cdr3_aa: CASSYGDRVSEQYF
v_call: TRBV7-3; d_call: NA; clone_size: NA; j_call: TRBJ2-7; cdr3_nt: TGTGCCAGCAGCCCCGGGGGAAGAGCCTACGAGCAGTACTTC; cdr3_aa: CASSPGGRAYEQYF
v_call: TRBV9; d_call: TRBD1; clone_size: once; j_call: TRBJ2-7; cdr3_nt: TGTGCCAGCAGCGCTAACCCCGGGACAGGGGGTTCCTACGAGCAGTACTTC; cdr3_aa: CASSANPGTGGSYEQYF
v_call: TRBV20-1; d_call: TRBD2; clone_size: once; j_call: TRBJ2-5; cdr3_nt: TGCAGTGCTAGAGCGGGACTAGCGGGAGATGAGCAGTACTTC; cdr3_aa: CSARAGLAGDEQYF